These T cell receptor beta chains were read from a single sample in a study of T cell responses to AZD1222 COVID-19 vaccine. The assay was immunoSEQ multiplex PCR, and TCRdb's table has in-frame clones only and misses some. The sample holds more than 80,000 clones; roughly 88% are singletons and the top ten take approximately 10%. The input for sequencing was peripheral blood, taken on day 0 of MenACWY control vaccination. The origin of the receptors is an adult in good health. Each CDR3 is given with its conserved first and last residue. Fields, in order: V gene, J gene, D gene, clone size, CDR3 DNA, CDR3 protein. The D gene is left open where the match is weak. The listing skips clone size in some rows; elsewhere it reads once, few, many or a size class.

TRBV2	TRBJ1-1	NA	NA	TGTGCCAGAGCAAAAAAACAGACCCCGAACACTGAAGCTTTCTTT	CARAKKQTPNTEAFF
TRBV18	TRBJ1-1	NA	NA	TGTGCCAGCTCACCAGACGGGGGGAACATTGAAGCTTTCTTT	CASSPDGGNIEAFF
TRBV5-1	TRBJ1-3	NA	NA	TGCGCCAGCAGGGAGGCTGAGGTTGGAAACACCATATATTTT	CASREAEVGNTIYF
TRBV4-1	TRBJ1-5	NA	NA	TGCGCCAGCAGCCAAGAATTCGGGGTCCCCAATCAGCCCCAGCATTTT	CASSQEFGVPNQPQHF
TRBV2	TRBJ1-2	NA	NA	TGTGCCAGCAGTGATTTGGGTACCTATGGCTACACCTTC	CASSDLGTYGYTF
TRBV6-2/TRBV6-3	TRBJ2-7	NA	NA	TGTGCCAGCAGTAGGGATCGGAACCCTATGGTACACGAGCAGTACTTC	CASSRDRNPMVHEQYF
TRBV4-3	TRBJ1-2	NA	NA	TGCGCCAGCAGCCAAGATCAGATCGCTTCAGGGTACACCTTC	CASSQDQIASGYTF
TRBV29-1	TRBJ1-2	NA	NA	TGCAGCGCCCAGTCTCCGGGCAGAATTTATGGCTACACCTTC	CSAQSPGRIYGYTF
TRBV5-1	TRBJ2-2	NA	NA	TGCGCCAGCATCACCGGCGGGGAGCTGTTTTTT	CASITGGELFF
TRBV14	TRBJ2-4	NA	NA	TGTGCCAGCAGCCAAATAAGCGGGTCCAAAAACATTCAGTACTTC	CASSQISGSKNIQYF
TRBV5-1	TRBJ2-1	NA	NA	TGCGCCAGCAGCAATACAGGGTTTGATGAGCAGTTCTTC	CASSNTGFDEQFF
TRBV2	TRBJ2-7	TRBD1	NA	TGTGCCAGCAGTGCCGACCTAGAGACAGGGGGCGAGCAGTACTTC	CASSADLETGGEQYF
TRBV28	TRBJ1-6	NA	NA	TGTGCCAGTTACAGCGACAATTCACCCCTCCACTTT	CASYSDNSPLHF
TRBV9	TRBJ1-3	TRBD1	few	TGTGCCAGCAGCGTAGAAGCGACAGGGGGAAACACCATATATTTT	CASSVEATGGNTIYF
TRBV28	TRBJ2-1	TRBD1	NA	TGTGCCAGTCGATCGGGGGACAGGGTGCGCGGCAATGAGCAGTTCTTC	CASRSGDRVRGNEQFF